This TCR beta chain was sequenced in a study of blood T cell repertoires in COVID-19. V gave up 6 bases and J gave up 0 bases, with 8 bases separating them. This CDR3 is built from 13 residues. Germline V lookup: CDR1 MNHEY, CDR2 SVGAGI. The repertoire was sequenced with immunoSEQ multiplex PCR; TCRdb's copy has only in-frame clones and lacks some. The repertoire holds 20,000 to 25,000 clones, around 86% seen once, with roughly 30% in the top ten. The clonotype was recovered from a woman in her 70s with active COVID-19. The V call is TRBV6-5, the J call TRBJ1-2, with D uncertain. Sequencing was done on a sample of peripheral blood. CDR3 sequence (DNA): TGTGCCAGCAGAGGAGGGTCTAACTATGGCTACACCTTC. The encoded protein is CASRGGSNYGYTF.